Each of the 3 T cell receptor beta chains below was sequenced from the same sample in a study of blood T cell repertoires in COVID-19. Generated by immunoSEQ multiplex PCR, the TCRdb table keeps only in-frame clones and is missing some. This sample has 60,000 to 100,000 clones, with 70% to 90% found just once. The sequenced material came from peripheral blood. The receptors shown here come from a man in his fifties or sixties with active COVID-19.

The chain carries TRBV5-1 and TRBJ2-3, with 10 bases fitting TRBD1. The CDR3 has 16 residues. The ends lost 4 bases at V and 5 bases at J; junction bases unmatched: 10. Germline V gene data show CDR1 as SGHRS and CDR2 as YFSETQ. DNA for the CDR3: TGCGCCAGCAGCACGACCGGGACAGGGGTTGGAGATACGCAGTATTTT. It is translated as CASSTTGTGVGDTQYF.

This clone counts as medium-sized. The CDR3 sequence is CASRLVAMNTEAFF. Here the CDR3 DNA reads TGTGCCAGCAGATTAGTTGCTATGAACACTGAAGCTTTCTTT. The V call is TRBV2, the J call TRBJ1-1; D unresolved. V lost 6 bases, J lost 0 bases, and 11 bases lay in between. The V gene's germline CDR1 is SNHLY and CDR2 FYNNEI. CDR3 length: 14 residues.

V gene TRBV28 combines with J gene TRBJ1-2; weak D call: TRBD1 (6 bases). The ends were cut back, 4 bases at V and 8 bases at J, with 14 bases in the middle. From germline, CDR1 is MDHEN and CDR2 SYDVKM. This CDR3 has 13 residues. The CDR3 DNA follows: TGTGCCAGCAGTTCTCAGGGGTTAGGGGGCTACACCTTC. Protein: CASSSQGLGGYTF.